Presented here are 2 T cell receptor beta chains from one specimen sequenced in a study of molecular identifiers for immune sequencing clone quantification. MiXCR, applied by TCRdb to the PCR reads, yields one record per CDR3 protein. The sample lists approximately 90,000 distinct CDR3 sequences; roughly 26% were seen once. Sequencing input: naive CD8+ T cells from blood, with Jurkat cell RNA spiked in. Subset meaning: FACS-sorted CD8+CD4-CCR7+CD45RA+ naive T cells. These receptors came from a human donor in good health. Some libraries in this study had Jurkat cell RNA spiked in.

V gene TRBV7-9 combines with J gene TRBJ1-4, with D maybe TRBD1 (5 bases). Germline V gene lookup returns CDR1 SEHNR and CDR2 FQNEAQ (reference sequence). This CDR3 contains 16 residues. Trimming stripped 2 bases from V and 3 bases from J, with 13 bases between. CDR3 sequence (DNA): TGTGCCAGCAGCTTACAAGCAGGGCGGTCTAATGAAAAACTGTTTTTT. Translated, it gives CASSLQAGRSNEKLFF.

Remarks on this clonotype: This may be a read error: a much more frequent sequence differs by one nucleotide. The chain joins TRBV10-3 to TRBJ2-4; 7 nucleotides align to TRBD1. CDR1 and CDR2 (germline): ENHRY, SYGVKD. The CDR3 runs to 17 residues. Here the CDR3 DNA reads TGTGCCATCAGTGAGTCGGGGACAGCTCTAGCCAAAACCATTCAGTACTTC. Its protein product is CAISESGTALAKTIQYF.